A single sample is the source of the 6 T cell receptor beta chains below, sequenced in a study of metastatic and nonmetastatic thyroid tumors. No treatment had been given to any patient before thyroid surgery. TCRdb recomputed clones from the PCR reads via MiXCR. This table holds over 10,000 clones, roughly a third found once. Sample: tumor tissue. The receptors were gathered from a male donor with papillary thyroid cancer or a benign thyroid nodule (not recorded which). Some clones in this sample may be carry-over from other donors' samples.

This clone occurred many times. V gene TRBV19 combines with J gene TRBJ2-5; TRBD2 aligns across 11 bases. The germline CDR1 and CDR2 sequences are LNHDA and SQIVND (reference sequence). V lost 1 base and J lost 1; bases outside the gene matches: 5. The CDR3 totals 17 residues. CDR3 residues: CASSIGVAGGPQETQYF. CDR3 nucleotides: TGTGCCAGTAGTATAGGTGTAGCGGGAGGGCCCCAAGAGACCCAGTACTTC.

This clone is hyperexpanded in the sample. This chain links TRBV20-1 with TRBJ1-5; D gene uncertain. V lost 6 bases and J 0 bases, leaving 18 bases between the germline ends. Germline loops: CDR1 DFQATT, CDR2 SNEGSKA (reference sequence). The length of the CDR3 is 16 residues. The DNA for the CDR3 is TGCAGTGCCTCCCTTCCGGAGACATATAGCAATCAGCCCCAGCATTTT. This gives the protein CSASLPETYSNQPQHF.

V gene TRBV5-1 combines with J gene TRBJ2-7; no clear D gene. Germline CDR1 is SGHRS and CDR2 is YFSETQ. CDR3 length: 14 amino acids. Trimming took off 4 bases at V and 5 bases at J, with 16 bases between the two ends. CDR3 sequence: CASSVQNSLDEQYF. The CDR3 DNA follows: TGCGCCAGCAGCGTACAGAATTCCCTGGACGAGCAGTACTTC. The full variable domain, its missing parts supplied by reference TRBV5-1 and TRBJ2-7, is KAGVTQTPRYLIKTRGQQVTLSCSPISGHRSVSWYQQTPGQGLQFLFEYFSETQRNKGNFPGRFSGRQFSNSRSEMNVSTLELGDSALYLCASSVQNSLDEQYFGPGTRLTVT.

This clone was observed a few times. CDR3 region: CASSPPRGPGTEAFF. The DNA of the CDR3 is TGTGCCAGCAGTCCTCCTAGGGGGCCGGGCACTGAAGCTTTCTTT. The chain combines TRBV28 with TRBJ1-1; 7 bases agree with TRBD1. CDR3 length: 15 amino acids. Looked up from germline, CDR1 is MDHEN and CDR2 is SYDVKM. The V gene end was trimmed by 5 bases and the J gene end by 4 bases; junction bases not matched to a gene: 10.

This clone is classed as medium-sized (0.01 to 0.1%). The rearrangement joins TRBV5-6 to TRBJ2-1; D perhaps matches TRBD1 (6 bases). V was shortened by 4 bases and J by 6 bases, with 17 bases between the two germline ends. Germline V gene data show CDR1 as SGHDT and CDR2 as YYEEEE. The CDR3 covers 15 residues. This CDR3 reads CASSPGPRQVNEQFF. CDR3 nucleotide sequence: TGTGCCAGCAGCCCCGGGCCCAGACAGGTCAATGAGCAGTTCTTC.

V is TRBV18 and J is TRBJ1-6, with TRBD1 identical over 9 bases. The CDR3 covers 15 residues. Germline CDR1 reads KGHSH; CDR2 reads LQKENI. Trimming removed 3 bases from V and 9 bases from J; junction bases left unmatched: 6. CDR3 in amino acids: CASSPPDRGGSPLHF. The CDR3 region has the DNA TGTGCCAGCTCACCCCCGGACAGGGGAGGTTCACCCCTCCACTTT.